Listed below are T cell receptor beta chains from one sample, sequenced in a study of T cells of healthy individuals. TCRdb re-derived calls from the 5' RACE reads in MiXCR, one entry per CDR3 protein. The sample has 100,000 or so distinct CDR3 sequences; 15% to 20% are singletons. These receptors were collected from a human donor in good health. CDR3s include the opening cysteine and the closing phenylalanine or tryptophan. Each record gives: clone size, V gene, D gene, J gene, CDR3 length, CDR3 protein, CDR3 DNA. The D gene is left open where the match is weak. Clone size is not always given. Where it is, it says once, few, many or a class for expanded clones.

-	TRBV20-1	-	TRBJ2-3	15	CSARLRLGAGDTQYF	TGCAGTGCTAGACTAAGGCTGGGGGCGGGAGATACGCAGTATTTT
many	TRBV20-1	TRBD2	TRBJ2-1	18	CSARDPRVAGALQNEQFF	TGCAGTGCTAGAGATCCTCGGGTAGCGGGGGCCCTCCAGAATGAGCAGTTCTTC
many	TRBV7-3	-	TRBJ2-1	11	CASSLTGEQFF	TGTGCCAGCAGCTTAACAGGTGAGCAGTTCTTC
-	TRBV20-1	TRBD2	TRBJ2-3	15	CSARGGLANTDTQYF	TGCAGTGCTAGAGGCGGACTAGCTAACACAGATACGCAGTATTTT
-	TRBV20-1	-	TRBJ1-1	14	CSASLGPMNTEAFF	TGCAGTGCTAGCCTTGGCCCCATGAACACTGAAGCTTTCTTT
many	TRBV20-1	-	TRBJ2-2	15	CSAPARGPNTGELFF	TGCAGTGCTCCAGCCCGGGGCCCAAACACCGGGGAGCTGTTTTTT
-	TRBV10-3	TRBD2	TRBJ2-3	18	CAISESLGTSGLTDTQYF	TGTGCCATCAGTGAGTCGTTAGGGACTAGCGGTCTCACAGATACGCAGTATTTT
few	TRBV28	-	TRBJ2-5	13	CASSSFIRETQYF	TGTGCCAGCAGTTCCTTCATCCGGGAGACCCAGTACTTC
-	TRBV7-2	TRBD1	TRBJ1-1	15	CASSGDSTLNTEAFF	TGTGCCAGCAGCGGGGACAGCACCTTGAACACTGAAGCTTTCTTT
few	TRBV12-5	TRBD1	TRBJ2-1	14	CASGWDRGYNEQFF	TGTGCTAGTGGTTGGGACAGGGGCTACAATGAGCAGTTCTTC
few	TRBV10-3	-	TRBJ2-3	14	CAIRDPTSGDTQYF	TGTGCCATCAGGGACCCCACTAGTGGAGATACGCAGTATTTT
many	TRBV4-3	TRBD2	TRBJ2-1	19	CASSQVLAANPSQGNEQFF	TGCGCCAGCAGCCAAGTGCTAGCGGCGAACCCCTCTCAGGGCAATGAGCAGTTCTTC
many	TRBV7-8	TRBD2	TRBJ2-1	14	CASGLAGPYNEQFF	TGTGCCAGCGGACTAGCGGGCCCATACAATGAGCAGTTCTTC
-	TRBV20-1	-	TRBJ1-5	12	CSARTRRQPQHF	TGCAGTGCTAGAACCAGGCGTCAGCCCCAGCATTTT
-	TRBV13	-	TRBJ2-1	13	CASSPQSGNEQFF	TGTGCCAGCAGCCCCCAATCAGGGAATGAGCAGTTCTTC
once	TRBV6-6	-	TRBJ2-7	15	CASSLTQKWMYEQYF	TGTGCCAGCAGCCTTACTCAAAAGTGGATGTACGAGCAGTACTTC
many	TRBV7-9	-	TRBJ2-7	13	CASSLNGVEEQYF	TGTGCCAGCAGCTTAAACGGGGTAGAGGAGCAGTACTTC
many	TRBV5-6	TRBD1	TRBJ2-2	13	CASSLQGTGELFF	TGTGCCAGCAGCCTACAGGGGACCGGGGAGCTGTTTTTT
-	TRBV29-1	TRBD1	TRBJ2-5	14	CSVEGTGSQETQYF	TGCAGCGTTGAAGGGACAGGGTCCCAAGAGACCCAGTACTTC
-	TRBV6-2/TRBV6-3	TRBD1	TRBJ2-7	17	CASSSQTGAISSYEQYF	TGTGCCAGCAGTTCCCAAACAGGGGCCATTAGCTCCTACGAGCAGTACTTC
few	TRBV28	-	TRBJ2-7	14	CASTGGAGHYEQYF	TGTGCCAGCACGGGCGGGGCAGGGCACTACGAGCAGTACTTC
many	TRBV15	-	TRBJ1-1	14	CATSRDRKGGEAFF	TGTGCCACCAGCAGAGATAGGAAGGGAGGTGAAGCTTTCTTT
few	TRBV28	-	TRBJ2-1	16	CASRAPGRLVNDRQFF	TGTGCCAGCAGGGCGCCGGGACGGCTGGTGAATGATCGGCAGTTCTTC
many	TRBV28	-	TRBJ1-2	15	CASTGGRLGAYGYTF	TGTGCCAGCACGGGGGGCAGGTTAGGGGCCTATGGCTACACCTTC
-	TRBV25-1	-	TRBJ1-1	14	CASSENHEAAEAFF	TGTGCCAGCAGTGAAAACCATGAAGCTGCTGAAGCTTTCTTT
-	TRBV10-3	-	TRBJ1-2	13	CAIRGDGSGGYTF	TGTGCCATCAGGGGGGACGGTTCGGGCGGCTACACCTTC
-	TRBV7-9	-	TRBJ1-4	15	CASSRDSATNEKLFF	TGTGCCAGCAGCCGCGACAGTGCAACTAATGAAAAACTGTTTTTT
-	TRBV12-5	-	TRBJ2-1	17	CASGLVLGQSSYNEQFF	TGTGCTAGTGGTTTGGTACTGGGGCAGAGCTCCTACAATGAGCAGTTCTTC
few	TRBV11-3	-	TRBJ1-3	14	CASSSHGSGNTIYF	TGTGCCAGCAGCTCCCATGGGTCCGGAAACACCATATATTTT
many	TRBV29-1	TRBD2	TRBJ2-3	15	CSVDGQGGRIDTQYF	TGCAGCGTAGATGGTCAGGGCGGGAGGATAGATACGCAGTATTTT
few	TRBV11-2	-	TRBJ2-7	16	CASSLDRIAGTYEQYF	TGTGCCAGCAGCTTAGATAGGATCGCAGGGACCTACGAGCAGTACTTC
-	TRBV7-2	-	TRBJ1-5	14	CASSFDNSNQPQHF	TGTGCCAGCAGCTTTGACAATAGCAATCAGCCCCAGCATTTT
-	TRBV28	TRBD1	TRBJ1-2	15	CASSPGGRVFYGYTF	TGTGCCAGCAGCCCAGGGGGACGGGTATTCTATGGCTACACCTTC
-	TRBV4-3	-	TRBJ1-5	15	CASSQERWDNQPQHF	TGCGCCAGCAGCCAAGAAAGGTGGGACAATCAGCCCCAGCATTTT
-	TRBV15	-	TRBJ2-5	14	CATSRDWTEETQYF	TGTGCCACCAGCAGAGATTGGACAGAAGAGACCCAGTACTTC
few	TRBV3-1	TRBD2	TRBJ2-1	17	CASSHTGLAGRYNEQFF	TGTGCCAGCAGCCACACCGGACTAGCGGGCAGATACAATGAGCAGTTCTTC
-	TRBV6-6	TRBD1	TRBJ1-5	16	CASSYRKRQGHQPQHF	TGTGCCAGCAGTTACCGAAAGCGACAGGGACATCAGCCCCAGCATTTT
-	TRBV7-2	TRBD2	TRBJ2-7	13	CASSPTSGIEQYF	TGTGCCAGCAGCCCAACTAGCGGGATTGAGCAGTACTTC
-	TRBV23-1	-	TRBJ2-7	14	CASSRRLATYEQYF	TGCGCCAGCAGTCGACGTTTGGCCACCTACGAGCAGTACTTC
-	TRBV6-5	-	TRBJ2-5	15	CASTHPRPAQETQYF	TGTGCCAGCACTCACCCCCGACCAGCCCAAGAGACCCAGTACTTC
few	TRBV5-1	-	TRBJ1-3	16	CASSLVFSPTGNTIYF	TGCGCCAGCAGCTTGGTGTTCTCTCCAACCGGAAACACCATATATTTT
many	TRBV27	-	TRBJ2-1	15	CASSLWRGPYNEQFF	TGTGCCAGCAGTTTATGGCGGGGGCCCTACAATGAGCAGTTCTTC
few	TRBV29-1	TRBD2	TRBJ2-1	14	CSVQLAGGYNEQFF	TGCAGCGTCCAACTAGCGGGGGGCTACAATGAGCAGTTCTTC
-	TRBV2	-	TRBJ2-7	13	CASSGDISYEQYF	TGTGCCAGCAGTGGAGACATCTCCTACGAGCAGTACTTC
-	TRBV4-1	-	TRBJ2-7	14	CASSQDPRTYEQYF	TGCGCCAGCAGCCAAGATCCTAGGACCTACGAGCAGTACTTC
-	TRBV20-1	-	TRBJ1-4	13	CSARGWPREKLFF	TGCAGTGCTAGAGGTTGGCCGAGAGAAAAACTGTTTTTT
few	TRBV20-1	-	TRBJ2-1	12	CSARDNYNEQFF	TGCAGTGCTAGGGACAACTACAATGAGCAGTTCTTC
-	TRBV3-1	-	TRBJ2-6	18	CASSHFGRSISGANVLTF	TGTGCCAGCAGCCATTTTGGCAGATCCATCTCTGGGGCCAACGTCCTGACTTTC
few	TRBV20-1	TRBD2	TRBJ2-1	13	CSAVAGVSNEQFF	TGCAGTGCTGTGGCGGGGGTTTCCAATGAGCAGTTCTTC
few	TRBV28	-	TRBJ2-4	13	CASKEPGLDIQYF	TGTGCCAGCAAAGAACCGGGACTCGACATTCAGTACTTC
few	TRBV25-1	-	TRBJ2-1	13	CASKQGPYNEQFF	TGTGCCAGCAAACAGGGACCCTACAATGAGCAGTTCTTC
-	TRBV9	-	TRBJ2-2	13	CASSVAFSGELFF	TGTGCCAGCAGCGTAGCTTTCTCCGGGGAGCTGTTTTTT